Shown below are 9 T cell receptor beta chains from a single sample sequenced in a study of blood T cell repertoires in COVID-19 (dated by TCRdb to about 2020). The library was made by the immunoSEQ multiplex PCR assay. TCRdb retrieved this table from immuneACCESS and kept in-frame rearrangements only. Not all clones are present; in checked studies, unresolved V genes account for under half, and no reason is known for the remainder. Present in this sample are about 150,000 clones, 80% to 90% of which were seen just once. Just over 9.5% of the sample comes from the top ten. Sequencing used peripheral blood. These receptor sequences come from a woman aged 45 to 65 with acute or convalescent COVID-19.

This clone was recorded only once. DNA for the CDR3: TGTGCCAGCAGCCCCGGTACAGCAGGCGAGCAGTACTTC. Residues: CASSPGTAGEQYF. This chain joins TRBV7-2 and TRBJ2-7; D gene uncertain. Germline assignment: CDR1 SGHTA and CDR2 FQGNSA. This CDR3 region has 13 residues. Trimming took 5 bases from V and 6 from J, leaving 14 bases between them.

V and J are TRBV29-1 and TRBJ2-1; 8 bases line up with TRBD2. The CDR3 loop spans 14 amino acids. Germline V gene lookup returns CDR1 SQVTM and CDR2 ANQGSEA. Trimming took 1 base from V and 2 from J; bases not matched to a gene: 1. The CDR3 here is CSVEVGRAYNEQFF. The CDR3, as DNA: TGCAGCGTTGAAGTCGGGAGGGCCTACAATGAGCAGTTCTTC.

The V and J genes are TRBV10-3 and TRBJ2-2; 10 bases are shared with TRBD1. CDR1 is ENHRY and CDR2 is SYGVKD in the germline V gene. J lost 4 bases, V lost 0 bases, and 2 bases had no gene match. The CDR3 is 16 residues long. Here the CDR3 reads CAISESRTGGTGELFF. The CDR3 nucleotides are TGTGCCATCAGTGAGTCAAGGACAGGGGGCACCGGGGAGCTGTTTTTT.

The CDR3 sequence is CASSSPQGGGDTEAFF. The CDR3 coding sequence is TGTGCCAGCAGCTCCCCGCAGGGAGGGGGTGACACTGAAGCTTTCTTT. The genes are TRBV11-1 and TRBJ1-1; tentative D call: TRBD1 (6 bases). This CDR3 is 16 amino acids long. V was trimmed by 4 bases and J by 3 bases, leaving 18 bases between them. CDR1 is SGHAT and CDR2 is FQDESV in the germline V gene (reference sequence).

Of note for this clone: The sample carries other DNA sequences with the same CDR3. This chain joins TRBV19 and TRBJ2-3, with D possibly TRBD2 on 6 matching bases. CDR3 length equals 14 residues. The germline V gene encodes CDR1 LNHDA and CDR2 SQIVND (reference sequence). V was clipped by 4 bases and J by 2 bases, with 10 bases between them. This CDR3 is CASSRAGPTDTQYF. The CDR3 DNA follows: TGTGCCAGTAGTAGGGCGGGGCCCACAGATACGCAGTATTTT.

V gene TRBV7-2 combines with J gene TRBJ2-3; TRBD2 is a possible D gene (7 bases). Trimming left V 3 bases short and J 1 base short, with 11 bases between. CDR1 and CDR2 from the germline V gene are SGHTA and FQGNSA. This CDR3 spans 15 amino acids. DNA of the CDR3: TGTGCCAGCAGCTTGGGGGGGCCCGGCACAGATACGCAGTATTTT. Its protein product is CASSLGGPGTDTQYF.

This clone has more than one count but fewer than ten. The rearrangement links TRBV30 to TRBJ1-5; perhaps TRBD1 as D (5 bases). This CDR3 has 14 residues. The V end was cut by 3 bases, the J end by 5 bases, with 14 bases between. CDR1 and CDR2 (germline): GTSNPN, SVGIG (reference sequence). The CDR3 coding sequence is TGTGCCTGGAGCGGGGGGTCCGGCTATCAGCCCCAGCATTTT. It is translated as CAWSGGSGYQPQHF.

In DNA form, the CDR3 reads TGTGCCAGCAGCTTAGGGTGGGGACAGGGAGGAGACACTGAAGCTTTCTTT. Translation: CASSLGWGQGGDTEAFF. This rearrangement joins TRBV11-2 to TRBJ1-1; 9 nucleotides line up with TRBD1. V dropped 1 base and J dropped 3; count of bases not matched to a gene: 9. The CDR3 runs 17 residues. Germline V gene data show CDR1 as SGHAT and CDR2 as FQNNGV.

The chain links TRBV11-2 to TRBJ1-6, with D uncertain. Germline assignment: CDR1 SGHAT and CDR2 FQNNGV. This CDR3 contains 14 residues. V dropped 5 bases and J dropped 7 bases, with 12 bases sitting between them. CDR3 in DNA: TGTGCCAGCAGCCTATCCCTGAGCAATTCACCCCTCCACTTT. Encoded protein: CASSLSLSNSPLHF. The full variable domain, with the rest looked up from reference TRBV11-2 and TRBJ1-6, is EAGVAQSPRYKIIEKRQSVAFWCNPISGHATLYWYQQILGQGPKLLIQFQNNGVVDDSQLPKDRFSAERLKGVDSTLKIQPAKLEDSAVYLCASSLSLSNSPLHFGNGTRLTVT.